This is a list of T cell receptor beta chains from one sample in a study of blood T cell repertoires in COVID-19. Data came from immunoSEQ multiplex PCR; TCRdb stores just in-frame clones and leaves some out. The sample consists of about 60,000 clones, 88% of them appearing once. Specimen: peripheral blood. Every receptor here comes from a man in his sixties with acute or convalescent COVID-19. Both conserved end residues are part of each CDR3. The D gene is left open where the match is weak. Clone size, where shown, is once, few, many, or a class for clones that have expanded.

v_gene: TRBV12-3/TRBV12-4; d_gene: -; abundance: -; j_gene: TRBJ2-2; CDR3nt: TGTGCCAGCAGTTTAATCCAGGGGGGGGAGCTGTTTTTT; CDR3aa: CASSLIQGGELFF
v_gene: TRBV2; d_gene: -; abundance: -; j_gene: TRBJ1-3; CDR3nt: TGTGCCAGCAGTGAAGGTTCAAACTCTGGAAACACCATATATTTT; CDR3aa: CASSEGSNSGNTIYF
v_gene: TRBV28; d_gene: TRBD1; abundance: -; j_gene: TRBJ1-1; CDR3nt: TGTGCCACCCGAACAGGGGGCCGGGACACTGAAGCTTTCTTT; CDR3aa: CATRTGGRDTEAFF
v_gene: TRBV6-2/TRBV6-3; d_gene: TRBD1; abundance: -; j_gene: TRBJ1-2; CDR3nt: TGTGCCAGCAGTCAGACGGGGACAGGTAAAGCTAACTATGGCTACACCTTC; CDR3aa: CASSQTGTGKANYGYTF
v_gene: TRBV6-5; d_gene: TRBD1; abundance: -; j_gene: TRBJ1-1; CDR3nt: TGTGCCAGCAGGGCGTCAGGGGGCACTGAAGCTTTCTTT; CDR3aa: CASRASGGTEAFF
v_gene: TRBV28; d_gene: TRBD1; abundance: -; j_gene: TRBJ1-2; CDR3nt: TGTGCCAGCAGTTTCCCAATTCAGGGGGCCGCAGGCTACACCTTC; CDR3aa: CASSFPIQGAAGYTF
v_gene: TRBV6-5; d_gene: TRBD1; abundance: -; j_gene: TRBJ2-1; CDR3nt: TGTGCCAGCAGTCCCCCAGGGGGCTACAATGAGCAGTTCTTC; CDR3aa: CASSPPGGYNEQFF
v_gene: TRBV7-3; d_gene: TRBD2; abundance: -; j_gene: TRBJ2-7; CDR3nt: TGTGCCAGCAGCTTAACTGGGGCTAGCGGCCAATACGAGCAGTACTTC; CDR3aa: CASSLTGASGQYEQYF
v_gene: TRBV19; d_gene: TRBD1; abundance: few; j_gene: TRBJ2-5; CDR3nt: TGTGCCAGTAGTTACGGGACAGGGGTTGTCGAGACCCAGTACTTC; CDR3aa: CASSYGTGVVETQYF
v_gene: TRBV5-4; d_gene: -; abundance: -; j_gene: TRBJ1-1; CDR3nt: TGTGCCAGCAGCTTGGAACAGGGAAACACTGAAGCTTTCTTT; CDR3aa: CASSLEQGNTEAFF
v_gene: TRBV6-6; d_gene: -; abundance: -; j_gene: TRBJ1-1; CDR3nt: TGTGCCAGCAGCCGGGGAGGTACGTCCGTAGGTCGGGGAGCTTTCTTT; CDR3aa: CASSRGGTSVGRGAFF
v_gene: TRBV6-5; d_gene: -; abundance: -; j_gene: TRBJ2-1; CDR3nt: TGTGCCACGCAGGCGTCCAATGAGCAGTTCTTC; CDR3aa: CATQASNEQFF
v_gene: TRBV5-1; d_gene: -; abundance: -; j_gene: TRBJ1-5; CDR3nt: TGCGCCAGCAGTCTCCTAGGGGGGGACAATCAGCCCCAGCATTTT; CDR3aa: CASSLLGGDNQPQHF
v_gene: TRBV3-1/TRBV3-2; d_gene: -; abundance: -; j_gene: TRBJ2-4; CDR3nt: TGTGCCAGCAGCCAGAGACAGGCTTGGTCCGGGTACATTCAGTACTTC; CDR3aa: CASSQRQAWSGYIQYF
v_gene: TRBV7-9; d_gene: TRBD2; abundance: -; j_gene: TRBJ2-1; CDR3nt: TGTGCCAGCAGCCCAAGGGGAGCGGGGGAGCTCAATGAGCAGTTCTTC; CDR3aa: CASSPRGAGELNEQFF
v_gene: TRBV7-9; d_gene: -; abundance: -; j_gene: TRBJ1-2; CDR3nt: TGTGCCAGCAGCTACGAGCCAGGGTACGGCTATGGCTACACCTTC; CDR3aa: CASSYEPGYGYGYTF
v_gene: TRBV7-8; d_gene: -; abundance: -; j_gene: TRBJ2-5; CDR3nt: TGTGCCAGCAGCTTAGACAGACAAGAGACCCAGTACTTC; CDR3aa: CASSLDRQETQYF
v_gene: TRBV12-3/TRBV12-4; d_gene: -; abundance: -; j_gene: TRBJ1-3; CDR3nt: TGTGCCAGCAGTTTTATTGGAAACACCATATATTTT; CDR3aa: CASSFIGNTIYF
v_gene: TRBV4-2; d_gene: -; abundance: -; j_gene: TRBJ1-2; CDR3nt: TGTGCCAGCAGCCAAGAACAGCTCCTTAACTATGGCTACACCTTC; CDR3aa: CASSQEQLLNYGYTF
v_gene: TRBV11-2; d_gene: TRBD2; abundance: -; j_gene: TRBJ2-7; CDR3nt: TGTGCCAGCACCGGACTAGCGAGATTCTACGAGCAGTACTTC; CDR3aa: CASTGLARFYEQYF
v_gene: TRBV19; d_gene: -; abundance: -; j_gene: TRBJ2-1; CDR3nt: TGTGCCAGTTCAAGGGGGTTCTACAATGAGCAGTTCTTC; CDR3aa: CASSRGFYNEQFF
v_gene: TRBV5-1; d_gene: -; abundance: -; j_gene: TRBJ1-1; CDR3nt: TGCGCCAGCAGCTTGACAGTGAACACTGAAGCTTTCTTT; CDR3aa: CASSLTVNTEAFF
v_gene: TRBV5-1; d_gene: TRBD1; abundance: -; j_gene: TRBJ2-7; CDR3nt: TGCGCCAGCAGCCCTGGGACAGGCCCTGCCTACGAGCAGTACTTC; CDR3aa: CASSPGTGPAYEQYF
v_gene: TRBV4-1; d_gene: -; abundance: -; j_gene: TRBJ1-1; CDR3nt: TGCGCCAGCAGCCAAGGTGAAAATGTCGCGACAGGAGCTTTCTTT; CDR3aa: CASSQGENVATGAFF
v_gene: TRBV7-3; d_gene: -; abundance: once; j_gene: TRBJ1-1; CDR3nt: TGTGCCAGCAGCTTAAGAGGTCTCGCTGAAGCTTTCTTT; CDR3aa: CASSLRGLAEAFF
v_gene: TRBV2; d_gene: -; abundance: -; j_gene: TRBJ1-2; CDR3nt: TGTGCCAGCTACCCACAGAGCTATGGCTACACCTTC; CDR3aa: CASYPQSYGYTF
v_gene: TRBV12-3/TRBV12-4; d_gene: TRBD1; abundance: once; j_gene: TRBJ1-1; CDR3nt: TGTGCCAGCACCCAGACAGGGGTTAGTGAAGCTTTCTTT; CDR3aa: CASTQTGVSEAFF
v_gene: TRBV4-1; d_gene: -; abundance: -; j_gene: TRBJ1-4; CDR3nt: TGCGCCAGCAGCCAAAATGGCTGGGAAAAACTGTTTTTT; CDR3aa: CASSQNGWEKLFF